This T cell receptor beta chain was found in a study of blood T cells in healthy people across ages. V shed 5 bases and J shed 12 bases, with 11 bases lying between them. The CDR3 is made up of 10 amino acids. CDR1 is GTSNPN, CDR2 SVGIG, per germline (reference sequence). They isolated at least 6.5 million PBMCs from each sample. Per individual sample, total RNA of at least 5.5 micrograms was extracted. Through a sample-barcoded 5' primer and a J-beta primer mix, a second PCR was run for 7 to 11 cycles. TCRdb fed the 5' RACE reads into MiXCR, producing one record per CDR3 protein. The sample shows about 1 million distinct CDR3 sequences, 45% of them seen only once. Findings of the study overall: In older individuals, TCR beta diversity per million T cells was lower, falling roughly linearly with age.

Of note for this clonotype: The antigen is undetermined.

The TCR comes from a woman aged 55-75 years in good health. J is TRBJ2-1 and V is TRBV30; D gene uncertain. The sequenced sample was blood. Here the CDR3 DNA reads TGTGCCTGGGGCAATTTTGCGCAGTTCTTC. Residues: CAWGNFAQFF.